The sequence of this T cell receptor beta chain was determined in a study of T cell responses to AZD1222 COVID-19 vaccine. Overall study results and limits: Of spike-specific TCRs, nearly half reportedly target regions left unmutated in variants.

Comments on this clone: What it recognizes is unknown.

This table comes from immunoSEQ multiplex PCR, and its TCRdb copy is limited to in-frame clones, with some not included. The sample holds 70,000 to 80,000 clones; just over 85% are singletons and the top ten take more than 2%. Trimming took 1 base from V and 5 from J; bases not matched to a gene: 3. Germline V gene sequence: CDR1 SGHTA, CDR2 FQGNSA. The CDR3 consists of 15 residues. Sequencing was performed on peripheral blood, taken on day 0 of AZD1222 vaccination. V is TRBV7-2 and J is TRBJ2-5, with 11 bases matching TRBD2. The sequence was collected from an adult in good health. The CDR3 here is CASSLVASGGETQYF. The CDR3 region has the DNA TGTGCCAGCAGCTTAGTTGCTAGCGGGGGGGAGACCCAGTACTTC.